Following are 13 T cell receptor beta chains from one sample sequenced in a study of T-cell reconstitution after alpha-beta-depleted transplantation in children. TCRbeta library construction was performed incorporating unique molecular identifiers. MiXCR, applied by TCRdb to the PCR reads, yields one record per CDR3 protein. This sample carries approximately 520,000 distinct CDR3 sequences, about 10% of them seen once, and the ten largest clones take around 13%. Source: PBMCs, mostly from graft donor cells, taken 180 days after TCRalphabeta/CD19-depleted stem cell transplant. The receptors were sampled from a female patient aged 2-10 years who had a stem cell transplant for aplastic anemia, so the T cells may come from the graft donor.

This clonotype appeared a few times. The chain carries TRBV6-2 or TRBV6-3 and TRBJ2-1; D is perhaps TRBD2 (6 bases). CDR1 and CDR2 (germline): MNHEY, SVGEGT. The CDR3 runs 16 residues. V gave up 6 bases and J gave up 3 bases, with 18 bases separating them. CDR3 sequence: CASRQTSPEVYNEQFF. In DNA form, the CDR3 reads TGTGCCAGCAGACAAACTAGCCCGGAGGTCTACAATGAGCAGTTCTTC.

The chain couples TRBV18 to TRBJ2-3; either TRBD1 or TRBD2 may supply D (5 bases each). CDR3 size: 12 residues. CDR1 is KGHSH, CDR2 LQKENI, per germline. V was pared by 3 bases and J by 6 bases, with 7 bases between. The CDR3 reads CASSPRDDTQYF. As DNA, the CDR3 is TGTGCCAGCTCACCTCGGGACGATACGCAGTATTTT.

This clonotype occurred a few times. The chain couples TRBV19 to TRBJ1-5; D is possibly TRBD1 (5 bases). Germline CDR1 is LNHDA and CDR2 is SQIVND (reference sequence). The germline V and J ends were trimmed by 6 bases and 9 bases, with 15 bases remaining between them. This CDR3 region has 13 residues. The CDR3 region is CASSRGRATPQHF. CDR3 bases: TGTGCCAGTAGCCGGGGACGGGCAACGCCCCAGCATTTT. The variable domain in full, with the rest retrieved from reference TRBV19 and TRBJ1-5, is DGGITQSPKYLFRKEGQNVTLSCEQNLNHDAMYWYRQDPGQGLRLIYYSQIVNDFQKGDIAEGYSVSREKKESFPLTVTSAQKNPTAFYLCASSRGRATPQHFGDGTRLSIL.

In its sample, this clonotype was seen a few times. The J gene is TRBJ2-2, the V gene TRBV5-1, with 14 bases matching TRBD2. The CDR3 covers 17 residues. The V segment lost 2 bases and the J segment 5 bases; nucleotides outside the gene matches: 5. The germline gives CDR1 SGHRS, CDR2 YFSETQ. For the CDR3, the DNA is TGCGCCAGCAGCTTCGGGACTAGCGGGAGAGGGACCGGGGAGCTGTTTTTT. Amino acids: CASSFGTSGRGTGELFF.

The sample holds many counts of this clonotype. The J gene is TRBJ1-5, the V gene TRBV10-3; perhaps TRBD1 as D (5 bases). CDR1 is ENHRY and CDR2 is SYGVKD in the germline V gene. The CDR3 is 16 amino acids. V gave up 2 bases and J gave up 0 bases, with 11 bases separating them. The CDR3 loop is CAISEGAGHSNQPQHF. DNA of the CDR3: TGTGCCATCAGTGAGGGGGCAGGCCATAGCAATCAGCCCCAGCATTTT.

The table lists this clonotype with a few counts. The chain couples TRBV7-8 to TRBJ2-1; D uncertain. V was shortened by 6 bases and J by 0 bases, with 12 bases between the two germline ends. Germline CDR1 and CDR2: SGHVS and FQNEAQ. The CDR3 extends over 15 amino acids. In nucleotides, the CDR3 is TGTGCCAGCAGTCGAGCTCCCAGCTCCTACAATGAGCAGTTCTTC. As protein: CASSRAPSSYNEQFF.

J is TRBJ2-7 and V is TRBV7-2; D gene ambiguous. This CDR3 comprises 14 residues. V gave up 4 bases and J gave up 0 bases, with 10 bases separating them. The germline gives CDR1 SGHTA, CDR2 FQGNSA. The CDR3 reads CASSSMALSYEQYF. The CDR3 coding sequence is TGTGCCAGCAGCTCCATGGCCCTCTCCTACGAGCAGTACTTC. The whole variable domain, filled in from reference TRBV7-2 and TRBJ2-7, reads GAGVSQSPSNKVTEKGKDVELRCDPISGHTALYWYRQSLGQGLEFLIYFQGNSAPDKSGLPSDRFSAERTGGSVSTLTIQRTQQEDSAVYLCASSSMALSYEQYFGPGTRLTVT.

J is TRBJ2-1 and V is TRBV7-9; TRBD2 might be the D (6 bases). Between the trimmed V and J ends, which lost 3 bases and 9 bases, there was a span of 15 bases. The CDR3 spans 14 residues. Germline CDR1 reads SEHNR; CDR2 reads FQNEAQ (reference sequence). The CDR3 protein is CASSFGSVYGEQFF. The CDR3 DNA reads TGTGCCAGCAGCTTCGGGAGCGTGTACGGTGAGCAGTTCTTC.

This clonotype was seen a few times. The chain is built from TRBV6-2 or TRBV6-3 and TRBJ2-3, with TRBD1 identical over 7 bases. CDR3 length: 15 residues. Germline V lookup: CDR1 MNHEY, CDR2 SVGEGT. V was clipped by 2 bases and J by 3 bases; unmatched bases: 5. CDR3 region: CASSYEGAKTDTQYF. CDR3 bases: TGTGCCAGCAGTTACGAGGGGGCGAAAACAGATACGCAGTATTTT.

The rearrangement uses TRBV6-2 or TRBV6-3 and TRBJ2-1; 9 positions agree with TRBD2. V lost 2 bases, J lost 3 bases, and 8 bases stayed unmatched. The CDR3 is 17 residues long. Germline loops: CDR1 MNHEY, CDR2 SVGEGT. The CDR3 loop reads CASSYTPRLAVYNEQFF. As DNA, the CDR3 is TGTGCCAGCAGTTACACACCGAGACTAGCGGTCTACAATGAGCAGTTCTTC.

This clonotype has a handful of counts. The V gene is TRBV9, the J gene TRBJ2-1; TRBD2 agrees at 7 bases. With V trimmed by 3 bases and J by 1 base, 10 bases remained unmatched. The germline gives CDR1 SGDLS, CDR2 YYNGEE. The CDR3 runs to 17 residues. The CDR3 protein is CASSEGMGGISYNEQFF. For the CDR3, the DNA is TGTGCCAGCAGCGAGGGAATGGGGGGGATTTCCTACAATGAGCAGTTCTTC. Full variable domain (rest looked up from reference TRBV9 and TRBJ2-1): DSGVTQTPKHLITATGQRVTLRCSPRSGDLSVYWYQQSLDQGLQFLIQYYNGEERAKGNILERFSAQQFPDLHSELNLSSLELGDSALYFCASSEGMGGISYNEQFFGPGTRLTVL.

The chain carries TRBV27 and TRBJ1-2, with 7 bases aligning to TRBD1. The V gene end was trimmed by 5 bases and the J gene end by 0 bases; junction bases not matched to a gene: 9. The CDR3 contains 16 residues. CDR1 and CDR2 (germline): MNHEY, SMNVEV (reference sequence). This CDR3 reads CASSTTGSTANYGYTF. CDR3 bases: TGTGCCAGCAGTACGACAGGGAGCACTGCTAACTATGGCTACACCTTC.

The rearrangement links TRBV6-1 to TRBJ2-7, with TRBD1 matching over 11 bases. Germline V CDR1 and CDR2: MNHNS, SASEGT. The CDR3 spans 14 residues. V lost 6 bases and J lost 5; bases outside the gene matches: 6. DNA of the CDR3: TGTGCCAGCAGCGAAAGGACAGGGGGCCACGAGCAGTACGTC. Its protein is CASSERTGGHEQYV.